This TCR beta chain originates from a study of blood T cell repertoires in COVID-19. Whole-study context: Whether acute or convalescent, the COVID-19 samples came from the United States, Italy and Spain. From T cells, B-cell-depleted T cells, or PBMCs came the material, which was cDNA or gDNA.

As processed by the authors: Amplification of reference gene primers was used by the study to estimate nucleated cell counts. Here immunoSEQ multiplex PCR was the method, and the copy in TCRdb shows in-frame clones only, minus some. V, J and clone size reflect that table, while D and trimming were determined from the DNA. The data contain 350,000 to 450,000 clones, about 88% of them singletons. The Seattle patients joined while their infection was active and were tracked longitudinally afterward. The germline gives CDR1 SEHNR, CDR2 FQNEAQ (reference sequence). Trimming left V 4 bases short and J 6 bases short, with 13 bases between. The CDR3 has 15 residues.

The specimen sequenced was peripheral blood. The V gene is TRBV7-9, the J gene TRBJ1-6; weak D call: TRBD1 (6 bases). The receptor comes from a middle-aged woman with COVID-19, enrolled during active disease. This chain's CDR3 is CASSSGAGANSPLHF. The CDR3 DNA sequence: TGTGCCAGCAGCTCCGGGGCAGGGGCTAATTCACCCCTCCACTTT.